This is a list of T cell receptor beta chains from one sample in a study of blood T cell repertoires in COVID-19. Produced via immunoSEQ multiplex PCR; TCRdb's table is partial and in-frame only. The sample contains over 70,000 clones, 65% to 85% of which appear only once. The source material was peripheral blood. These receptors all stem from a man between 70 and 80 years old with active or convalescent COVID-19. The CDR3 runs from the conserved cysteine through the conserved F or W. The D gene is left open where the match is weak. Where a row states a size, it is once, few, many or the class of an expanded clone; other rows omit it.

d_gene	v_gene	abundance	j_gene	CDR3nt	CDR3aa
.	TRBV18	.	TRBJ1-1	TGTGCCAGCTCACCATTCGGGGGGTCGAACACTGAAGCTTTCTTT	CASSPFGGSNTEAFF
TRBD1	TRBV2	many	TRBJ2-7	TGTGCCAGCGCGCCCCGCCGACAGGGCAACTCCTACGAGCAGTACTTC	CASAPRRQGNSYEQYF
.	TRBV7-9	few	TRBJ2-3	TGTGCCAGCAGCTCTACTCAACCTACCCCTGCCCACCTCACAGATACGCAGTATTTT	CASSSTQPTPAHLTDTQYF
.	TRBV7-9	.	TRBJ2-5	TGTGCCAGCAGCTTAGAGGGAGGCTGGCAAGAGACCCAGTACTTC	CASSLEGGWQETQYF
TRBD1	TRBV2	.	TRBJ1-6	TGTGCCAGCAGACTGACAGGGGATTCACCCCTCCACTTT	CASRLTGDSPLHF
.	TRBV27	.	TRBJ2-2	TGTGCCAGCAGACTAGGTCGGGCCGGGGAGCTGTTTTTT	CASRLGRAGELFF
.	TRBV28	many	TRBJ1-4	TGTGCCAGCAGTTTGATCGGACAGAAAAATGAAAAACTGTTTTTT	CASSLIGQKNEKLFF
.	TRBV6-5	.	TRBJ1-6	TGTGCCAGCAGTTACTCAGGGCTGGGGGGTTCACCCCTCCACTTT	CASSYSGLGGSPLHF
.	TRBV25-1	.	TRBJ1-2	TGTGCCAGCAGGGACACTAACTATGGCTACACCTTC	CASRDTNYGYTF
.	TRBV5-4	.	TRBJ2-7	TGTGCCAGCAGCTTGGAGCCAGGGTCCTCCTACGAGCAGTACTTC	CASSLEPGSSYEQYF
.	TRBV6-5	.	TRBJ1-4	TGTGCCAGCAGCTCGAACAGGGCAACTAATGAAAAACTGTTTTTT	CASSSNRATNEKLFF
.	TRBV27	few	TRBJ2-7	TGTGCCAGTAGGGCCCAGCCAGGGCCCTACGAGCAGTACTTC	CASRAQPGPYEQYF
TRBD2	TRBV7-2	.	TRBJ2-7	TGTGCCAGCAGCCCCCGGATGGGGGAGGGGATTTCCTACGAGCAGTACTTC	CASSPRMGEGISYEQYF
.	TRBV7-9	.	TRBJ2-3	TGTGCCAGCAGCTCCTCCACAGATACGCAGTATTTT	CASSSSTDTQYF
.	TRBV10-3	.	TRBJ1-6	TGTGCCATCAGTGTCCTGGGGGCCGAGAATTCACCCCTCCACTTT	CAISVLGAENSPLHF
TRBD1	TRBV20-1	.	TRBJ2-5	TGCAGTGCTAGTTTCACAGGGGGCGGGGAGACCCAGTACTTC	CSASFTGGGETQYF
TRBD1	TRBV28	.	TRBJ1-2	TGTGCCAGCAGAACAGGGGACAGAGGATACTATGGCTACACCTTC	CASRTGDRGYYGYTF
TRBD2	TRBV11-3	.	TRBJ2-3	TGTGCCAGCAGCCCCTCGAACGGGAGGATAACAGATACGCAGTATTTT	CASSPSNGRITDTQYF
TRBD1	TRBV7-3	.	TRBJ2-1	TGTGCCAGCAGCTCGGGACAGAACAACAATGAGCAGTTCTTC	CASSSGQNNNEQFF
.	TRBV11-2	.	TRBJ1-6	TGTGCCAGCACCGCTTCCGGTAATTCACCCCTCCACTTT	CASTASGNSPLHF
.	TRBV5-4	many	TRBJ1-2	TGTGCCAGCAGCTCGCCCGGGGGGTGGCGTGGGGATGGCTACACCTTC	CASSSPGGWRGDGYTF
.	TRBV7-8	.	TRBJ1-2	TGTGCCAGCAGCTTTGATGGCACCGGGGTCGTCTATGGCTACACCTTC	CASSFDGTGVVYGYTF
.	TRBV29-1	.	TRBJ2-3	TGCAGCGTTGAATCGGCGGGAGATACGCAGTATTTT	CSVESAGDTQYF
TRBD1	TRBV13	.	TRBJ2-5	TGTGCCAGCAGCCGGGACAGAGGAGAGACCCAGTACTTC	CASSRDRGETQYF
.	TRBV5-1	.	TRBJ2-7	TGCGCCAGCAGCTTGGCCAGGCAGGTCCCCTTCGAGCAGTACTTC	CASSLARQVPFEQYF
.	TRBV4-1	.	TRBJ2-2	TGCGCCAGCAGCCAAGGCAGGATGCGGGGGCCCGGGGAGCTGTTTTTT	CASSQGRMRGPGELFF